Each of the 26 T cell receptor beta chains below was sequenced from the same sample in a study of blood T cells in healthy people across ages. A second PCR of 7 to 11 cycles used a sample-barcoded 5' primer and a J-beta primer mix. Using its own MiXCR run on the 5' RACE reads, TCRdb lists one record per CDR3 protein. The repertoire has about 640,000 distinct CDR3 sequences, approximately 30% of them found once; the top ten carry 15% to 17%. Sequenced: blood. These receptors were taken from a woman of 80 years or more in good health.

This clonotype was counted at least ten times. V gene TRBV15 combines with J gene TRBJ2-7; TRBD2 is a possible D gene (6 bases). The V gene lost 3 bases and the J gene lost 2 bases, with 11 bases spanning the gap. The CDR3 is 14 residues long. The germline V gene encodes CDR1 LNHNV and CDR2 YYDKDF (reference sequence). CDR3 in amino acids: CATSSGDFAYEQYF. The CDR3 DNA is TGTGCCACCAGCAGTGGGGACTTTGCCTACGAGCAGTACTTC.

This clonotype showed up many times. The rearrangement joins TRBV6-2 or TRBV6-3 to TRBJ1-1, with TRBD1 matching 7 bases. CDR3 size: 14 residues. CDR1 and CDR2 from the germline V gene are MNHEY and SVGEGT. The ends lost 6 bases at V and 3 bases at J; junction bases unmatched: 7. This CDR3 reads CASSAPTGYTEAFF. CDR3 nucleotides: TGTGCCAGCAGCGCTCCGACAGGGTACACTGAAGCTTTCTTT.

There are many counts of this clonotype. This chain connects TRBV7-3 to TRBJ2-1, with 15 bases identical to TRBD2. With 4 bases clipped from V and 2 bases from J, the junction kept 0 bases outside the gene matches. This CDR3 has 16 residues. Looked up from germline, CDR1 is SGHTA and CDR2 is FQGTGA. CDR3 coding DNA: TGTGCCAGCAGCTGGACTAGCGGGGGGGCCTACAATGAGCAGTTCTTC. Amino acids: CASSWTSGGAYNEQFF.

This clonotype was counted at least ten times. The CDR3 region has the DNA TGTGCCAGCAGCGTAGACCTATCCGGGACAGGGGCTAGGAATGAGCAGTTCTTC. Its protein is CASSVDLSGTGARNEQFF. The chain uses TRBV9 and TRBJ2-1; 10 bases align to TRBD1. There are 18 residues in the CDR3. Germline CDR1 and CDR2: SGDLS and YYNGEE. V shed 0 bases and J 7 bases; nucleotides not matched to a gene: 13.

This clonotype has ten or more counts. Given a much more abundant clone one base away, this may be a read error. The chain recombines TRBV7-2 with TRBJ1-2; possibly TRBD1 for D (6 bases). Trimming took 2 bases from V and 4 from J, leaving 14 bases between them. The CDR3 is 15 residues long. The germline CDR1 and CDR2 sequences are SGHTA and FQGNSA. Here the CDR3 DNA reads TGTGCCAGCAGCTTATCACAGGACAGAGGCTATGGCTACACCTTC. The encoded protein is CASSLSQDRGYGYTF. The full variable domain, completed using reference TRBV7-2 and TRBJ1-2, is GAGVSQSPSNKVTEKGKDVELRCDPISGHTALYWYRQSLGQGLEFLIYFQGNSAPDKSGLPSDRFSAERTGGSVSTLTIQRTQQEDSAVYLCASSLSQDRGYGYTFGSGTRLTVV.

This clonotype was detected only a few times. V gene TRBV6-2 or TRBV6-3 combines with J gene TRBJ1-5; a possible D gene is TRBD1 (6 bases). This CDR3 contains 15 residues. V lost 6 bases and J lost 3, with 15 bases in between. Germline values: CDR1 MNHEY, CDR2 SVGEGT. CDR3 loop: CASRLGAAANQPQHF. CDR3 sequence (DNA): TGTGCCAGCAGGTTGGGGGCAGCCGCCAATCAGCCCCAGCATTTT.

The chain is built from TRBV11-2 and TRBJ2-1, with 8 bases lining up with TRBD2. CDR3 length: 15 amino acids. Germline assignment: CDR1 SGHAT and CDR2 FQNNGV. The V gene end was trimmed by 0 bases and the J gene end by 9 bases; junction bases not matched to a gene: 7. Written as DNA, the CDR3 is TGTGCCAGCAGCTTAGAGAGCGGGAGTAAAAGTGAGCAGTTCTTC. The encoded protein is CASSLESGSKSEQFF.

The chain carries TRBV20-1 and TRBJ2-2; TRBD2 matches at 8 bases. CDR1 is DFQATT, CDR2 SNEGSKA, per germline (reference sequence). V shed 6 bases, J shed 4 bases, and the junction held 4 bases outside the gene matches. This CDR3 is built from 13 residues. CDR3 in DNA: TGCAGTGCACGCGGACTAGCCACCGGGGAGCTGTTTTTT. Amino acid sequence: CSARGLATGELFF.

The J gene is TRBJ1-5, the V gene TRBV20-1; no firm D call. The V end lost 6 bases, the J end lost 6 bases, and 18 bases lay between the germline ends. This CDR3 spans 14 amino acids. CDR1 is DFQATT, CDR2 SNEGSKA, per germline (reference sequence). DNA for the CDR3: TGCAGTGCCGCGGCAGGACTGGGTGGTCAGCCCCAGCATTTT. It yields the protein CSAAAGLGGQPQHF.

This clonotype was detected ten times or more. The gene calls are TRBV7-2 and TRBJ1-5; D remains ambiguous. CDR3 size: 15 residues. V lost 2 bases and J 0 bases, leaving 8 bases between the germline ends. Looked up from germline, CDR1 is SGHTA and CDR2 is FQGNSA. The CDR3 sequence: CASSLTGSSNQPQHF. As DNA, the CDR3 is TGTGCCAGCAGCTTAACCGGCTCTAGCAATCAGCCCCAGCATTTT.

This clonotype was recorded at least ten times. The J gene is TRBJ1-1, the V gene TRBV27, with TRBD1 as a possible D gene (6 bases). Between the trimmed V and J ends, which lost 6 bases and 4 bases, there was a span of 18 bases. The germline V gene has CDR1 MNHEY and CDR2 SMNVEV (reference sequence). The CDR3 has 15 amino acids. CDR3 protein: CASSRQGGVGTEAFF. For the CDR3, the DNA is TGTGCCAGCAGCCGCCAAGGGGGGGTGGGCACTGAAGCTTTCTTT.

Notes on this clonotype: A read error may account for a junction end that differs from germline. This chain links TRBV5-1 with TRBJ2-7; perhaps TRBD2 as D (6 bases). Germline V gene sequence: CDR1 SGHRS, CDR2 YFSETQ. This CDR3 region has 15 residues. CDR3 loop: CASSLTTGTSCEQYF. The DNA for the CDR3 is TGCGCCAGCAGCCTGACCACCGGGACTTCCTGCGAGCAGTACTTC.

This clonotype was seen only a few times. This chain links TRBV5-1 with TRBJ1-2, with 9 positions matching TRBD1. CDR3 length equals 15 residues. Trimming took 5 bases from V and 4 from J; bases not matched to a gene: 9. CDR1 is SGHRS, CDR2 YFSETQ, per germline. The CDR3 sequence is CASSQSGTGIYGYTF. CDR3 bases: TGCGCCAGCAGTCAATCTGGGACAGGGATCTATGGCTACACCTTC.

This clonotype was counted ten times or more. The chain joins TRBV12-3 or TRBV12-4 to TRBJ1-2, with TRBD1 as a possible D gene (5 bases). The CDR3 extends over 14 amino acids. Trimming removed 5 bases from V and 8 bases from J, with 18 bases in between. For the CDR3, the DNA is TGTGCCAGCAGTCTATCAGCCGGGGCGCGCGGCTACACCTTC. Amino acids: CASSLSAGARGYTF.

As concerns this clonotype: Likely a read error: the CDR3 ends without its conserved phenylalanine or tryptophan. The chain joins TRBV7-9 to TRBJ2-1; either TRBD1 or TRBD2 may fit D (5 bases each). The CDR3 is made up of 14 amino acids. Germline V gene data show CDR1 as SEHNR and CDR2 as FQNEAQ (reference sequence). V was clipped by 5 bases and J by 6 bases, with 14 bases between them. The CDR3 nucleotides are TGTGCCAGCAGCCCCCGCAGGGAGCTCAATGAGCAGTTCACC. Protein sequence: CASSPRRELNEQFT.

In this sample, this clonotype turned up many times. This chain joins TRBV12-3 or TRBV12-4 and TRBJ2-1, with D perhaps matching TRBD2 (5 bases). Trimming removed 6 bases at V and 4 bases at J, with 25 bases between. The CDR3 totals 18 residues. Here the CDR3 DNA reads TGTGCCAGCAGCCACGTTAACGGGGTTTTTCTAGAGTACAATGAGCAGTTCTTC. This gives the protein CASSHVNGVFLEYNEQFF.

The chain combines TRBV12-3 or TRBV12-4 with TRBJ1-4; weak D call: TRBD1 (5 bases). V dropped 3 bases and J dropped 4 bases, with 18 bases sitting between them. This CDR3 is built from 17 residues. The DNA of the CDR3 is TGTGCCAGCAGTTTTAATGCGGCTGGGGACGGTAATGAAAAACTGTTTTTT. It translates to CASSFNAAGDGNEKLFF.

The rearrangement uses TRBV20-1 and TRBJ1-5, with D uncertain. CDR3 size: 14 residues. V gave up 3 bases and J gave up 2 bases, with 11 bases separating them. Germline V CDR1 and CDR2: DFQATT, SNEGSKA (reference sequence). The CDR3 bases are TGCAGTGCTAGTGTGGGTCGAGGCAATCAGCCCCAGCATTTT. Translated: CSASVGRGNQPQHF.

This clonotype showed up many times. The chain is built from TRBV7-2 and TRBJ2-5, with 8 bases identical to TRBD2. The CDR3 sequence is 16 residues long. Germline lookup yields CDR1 SGHTA and CDR2 FQGNSA. The ends lost 2 bases at V and 1 base at J; junction bases unmatched: 6. CDR3 sequence: CASSLKGGGTQETQYF. DNA of the CDR3: TGTGCCAGCAGCTTAAAAGGCGGGGGGACCCAAGAGACCCAGTACTTC.

On this clonotype: A much larger clone lies one base from this, so it may be a read error. The chain carries TRBV12-3 or TRBV12-4 and TRBJ2-1, with D perhaps TRBD1 (5 bases). Deletions cut 5 bases from V and 10 bases from J, with 21 bases between. The CDR3 runs to 15 residues. The CDR3 nucleotides are TGTGCCAGCAGTCCGAGACAGACAATCCGAAGGGAGCAGTTCTTC. It is translated as CASSPRQTIRREQFF.

A few counts support this clonotype. The chain uses TRBV7-9 and TRBJ2-5; D is unclear. The CDR3 consists of 16 residues. V was pared by 3 bases and J by 5 bases, with 19 bases between. In germline, CDR1 is SEHNR, CDR2 FQNEAQ (reference sequence). This CDR3 is CASSFNPAGIQETQYF. CDR3 in DNA: TGTGCCAGCAGCTTTAACCCCGCCGGAATTCAGGAGACCCAGTACTTC.

As concerns this clonotype: Just one base apart from a much larger clone, this may be a read error. The V and J genes are TRBV7-6 and TRBJ1-1; no clear D gene. From germline, CDR1 is SGHVS and CDR2 FNYEAQ. V shed 0 bases and J shed 11 bases, with 13 bases lying between them. The CDR3 sequence is 13 residues long. The CDR3 loop reads CASSLAGNDSAFF. The CDR3 bases are TGTGCCAGCAGCTTAGCCGGCAATGATTCGGCTTTCTTT.

V is TRBV24-1 and J is TRBJ2-1; D perhaps matches TRBD2 (5 bases). Germline lookup yields CDR1 KGHDR and CDR2 SFDVKD. Between the trimmed V and J ends, which lost 7 bases and 8 bases, there was a span of 20 bases. The CDR3 sequence is 15 residues long. The CDR3 reads CATRRSRAGSYEQFF. CDR3 nucleotides: TGTGCCACCAGAAGATCGAGGGCCGGGTCCTATGAGCAGTTCTTC.

The chain combines TRBV12-3 or TRBV12-4 with TRBJ1-1; perhaps TRBD1 as D (5 bases). The CDR3 extends over 14 amino acids. V lost 6 bases and J lost 2, with 13 bases in between. The CDR3 region has the DNA TGTGCCAGCAGGGCTTCGACAGCCAACACTGAAGCTTTCTTT. Amino acids: CASRASTANTEAFF.

Ten or more counts support this clonotype. The CDR3 DNA follows: TGTGCCAGCAGTTTAGGGGAGGGAGCCGCCTACGAGCAGTACTTC. Its translation is CASSLGEGAAYEQYF. This rearrangement joins TRBV28 to TRBJ2-7; 7 bases are shared with TRBD2. V trimming: 2 bases; J trimming: 2 bases; junction bases outside the gene matches: 6. This CDR3 comprises 15 residues. CDR1 and CDR2 (germline): MDHEN, SYDVKM.

The chain recombines TRBV21-1 with TRBJ1-4; the table names TRBD1, a call not compared with the DNA. TRBV21-1 is classified as a pseudogene. The CDR3 covers 18 residues. The CDR3 DNA follows: TGTGCCAGCAGCAAAGAGAGGACAGGGGGCAGGATTAACGAAAAACTGTTTTTT. It translates to CASSKERTGGRINEKLFF.